Presented here are 28 T cell receptor beta chains from one specimen sequenced in a study of cytomegalovirus exposure and HLA in healthy donors. Both 60 Vbeta primers and 13 Jbeta primers went into the PCR. Repertoires were generated with immunoSEQ multiplex PCR, while TCRdb's copy carries only in-frame clones and drops some. The table records about 200,000 clones, about four fifths of them present only once. The sample comprised PBMCs. Receptor source: a male donor in good health and CMV-seropositive.

V is TRBV7-9 and J is TRBJ2-5, with D uncertain. Trimming stripped 3 bases from V and 5 bases from J, with 4 bases between. The CDR3 runs 11 residues. Germline lookup yields CDR1 SEHNR and CDR2 FQNEAQ (reference sequence). In DNA form, the CDR3 reads TGTGCCAGCAGCTTCGTGGAGACCCAGTACTTC. It yields the protein CASSFVETQYF.

This clone was recorded once. The chain recombines TRBV2 with TRBJ1-1; D is possibly TRBD1 (6 bases). The CDR3 consists of 15 residues. V lost 5 bases and J lost 1, with 14 bases in between. The germline gives CDR1 SNHLY, CDR2 FYNNEI. The CDR3 DNA sequence: TGTGCCAGCAGTCCAACAGGGAATGGGAACACTGAAGCTTTCTTT. Translated: CASSPTGNGNTEAFF.

On this clone: The same CDR3 is also encoded by other DNA sequences in this sample. The chain couples TRBV7-3 to TRBJ2-1; 11 bases map to TRBD2. This CDR3 has 16 amino acids. Germline V gene data show CDR1 as SGHTA and CDR2 as FQGTGA. J gave up 8 bases and V 4 bases, and 10 bases lay outside the gene matches. CDR3 sequence: CASSSIAGGPKDEQFF. CDR3 in DNA: TGTGCCAGCAGCTCAATAGCGGGAGGGCCTAAGGATGAGCAGTTCTTC. Full variable domain (missing parts from reference TRBV7-3 and TRBJ2-1): GAGVSQTPSNKVTEKGKYVELRCDPISGHTALYWYRQSLGQGPEFLIYFQGTGAADDSGLPNDRFFAVRPEGSVSTLKIQRTERGDSAVYLCASSSIAGGPKDEQFFGPGTRLTVL.

The chain has TRBV7-2 and TRBJ2-7; D possibly corresponds to TRBD2 (5 bases). The V and J ends lost 5 bases and 6 bases respectively, with 11 bases between them. The CDR3 sequence is 12 residues long. Germline loops: CDR1 SGHTA, CDR2 FQGNSA. CDR3 region: CASSRRESEQYF. The DNA for the CDR3 is TGTGCCAGCAGCCGACGGGAATCCGAGCAGTACTTC.

V is TRBV5-1 and J is TRBJ1-4, with D tentatively TRBD1 (5 bases). This CDR3 spans 14 amino acids. The V end lost 0 bases, the J end lost 5 bases, and 8 bases lay between the germline ends. Germline assignment: CDR1 SGHRS and CDR2 YFSETQ. CDR3: CASSLVQGNEKLFF. In DNA, the CDR3 is TGCGCCAGCAGCTTGGTCCAGGGCAATGAAAAACTGTTTTTT. Full variable domain (remainder filled in from reference TRBV5-1 and TRBJ1-4): KAGVTQTPRYLIKTRGQQVTLSCSPISGHRSVSWYQQTPGQGLQFLFEYFSETQRNKGNFPGRFSGRQFSNSRSEMNVSTLELGDSALYLCASSLVQGNEKLFFGSGTQLSVL.

This clone showed up just a few times. The chain combines TRBV2 with TRBJ2-7, with D hard to call. The CDR3 is 13 amino acids. Germline V gene sequence: CDR1 SNHLY, CDR2 FYNNEI. Trimming stripped 6 bases from V and 2 bases from J, with 11 bases between. The chain's CDR3 is CASSTFAAYEQYF. The CDR3 DNA reads TGTGCCAGCAGCACCTTCGCGGCCTACGAGCAGTACTTC.

This clone was recorded a few times. This sequence joins TRBV6-4 and TRBJ1-6; TRBD1 matches 9 bases. Germline V gene lookup returns CDR1 MRHNA and CDR2 SNTAGT. The CDR3 has 14 amino acids. V was clipped by 6 bases and J by 9 bases; unmatched bases: 6. This CDR3 reads CASSRTGAISPLHF. CDR3 DNA: TGTGCCAGCAGCCGGACAGGGGCCATTTCACCCCTCCACTTT.

The chain joins TRBV19 to TRBJ2-3, with 9 bases matching TRBD2. From germline, CDR1 is LNHDA and CDR2 SQIVND (reference sequence). J lost 4 bases, V lost 1 base, and 6 bases had no gene match. The CDR3 contains 16 residues. CDR3 region: CASSIALAGLSDTQYF. The CDR3 DNA follows: TGTGCCAGTAGTATAGCACTAGCGGGCCTCTCAGATACGCAGTATTTT.

As DNA, the CDR3 is TGCAGCGCAAACTACAGGGGTAGAGGCTCTGGAAACACCATATATTTT. This encodes CSANYRGRGSGNTIYF. The chain combines TRBV29-1 with TRBJ1-3; 7 nucleotides agree with TRBD1. With 7 bases clipped from V and 0 bases from J, the junction kept 12 bases outside the gene matches. The CDR3 has 16 amino acids. The germline V gene encodes CDR1 SQVTM and CDR2 ANQGSEA.

The rearrangement links TRBV7-2 to TRBJ2-5, with a tentative D call TRBD2 (6 bases). The V end lost 5 bases, the J end lost 5 bases, and 15 bases lay between the germline ends. The CDR3 consists of 14 residues. Per the germline V gene, CDR1 is SGHTA and CDR2 is FQGNSA. The CDR3 DNA sequence: TGTGCCAGCAGCCGGGACTTCCGGCTGGAGACCCAGTACTTC. Translating it yields CASSRDFRLETQYF. Full variable domain (remainder filled in from reference TRBV7-2 and TRBJ2-5): GAGVSQSPSNKVTEKGKDVELRCDPISGHTALYWYRQSLGQGLEFLIYFQGNSAPDKSGLPSDRFSAERTGGSVSTLTIQRTQQEDSAVYLCASSRDFRLETQYFGPGTRLLVL.

This clone was detected only once. The rearrangement joins TRBV4-3 to TRBJ2-5, with 11 bases identical to TRBD2. The CDR3 length is 16 residues. Unmatched junction bases numbered 5, after V lost 4 bases and J lost 1 base. The germline gives CDR1 LGHNA, CDR2 YSLEER. The CDR3 is CASSPRGTSGQETQYF. CDR3 bases: TGCGCCAGCAGCCCGAGGGGGACTAGCGGCCAAGAGACCCAGTACTTC.

This chain joins TRBV5-1 and TRBJ2-1; possible D gene TRBD2, 5 bases. Germline CDR1 and CDR2: SGHRS and YFSETQ. The germline V and J ends were trimmed by 1 base and 6 bases, with 14 bases remaining between them. The CDR3 extends over 15 amino acids. The CDR3 region is CASSLSSRSINEQFF. The CDR3 DNA follows: TGCGCCAGCAGCTTGTCTAGCAGGTCAATCAATGAGCAGTTCTTC.

CDR3: CASIGLAGDEQYF. CDR3 nucleotides: TGTGCCAGCATTGGACTAGCGGGAGACGAGCAGTACTTC. The rearrangement uses TRBV6-1 and TRBJ2-7, with TRBD2 matching over 13 bases. The V gene's germline CDR1 is MNHNS and CDR2 SASEGT. The CDR3 totals 13 residues. V lost 7 bases, J lost 5 bases, and 2 bases stayed unmatched.

This clone was seen more than once but under ten times. The chain links TRBV5-1 to TRBJ1-4; TRBD1 matches 8 bases. The J segment lost 9 bases and the V segment lost 0 bases, leaving 7 bases of the junction unmatched. This CDR3 is 15 amino acids long. CDR1 is SGHRS and CDR2 is YFSETQ in the germline V gene. The CDR3 DNA reads as TGCGCCAGCAGCTTGGCAGGGGGCGAGATGAAAAAACTGTTTTTT. This translates into CASSLAGGEMKKLFF.

The chain links TRBV7-3 to TRBJ1-1; TRBD1 agrees at 10 bases. Losses at the gene ends were 5 bases for V and 11 bases for J; bases not matched to a gene: 11. The CDR3 extends over 14 amino acids. Germline V CDR1 and CDR2: SGHTA, FQGTGA. CDR3: CASSPTGGAYWAFF. DNA for the CDR3: TGTGCCAGCAGCCCGACAGGGGGCGCTTATTGGGCTTTCTTT.

V and J are TRBV11-1 and TRBJ1-6; possible D gene TRBD1, 5 bases. The CDR3 has 16 amino acids. Trimming cost V 5 bases and J 7 bases, with 18 bases left between them. Germline V lookup: CDR1 SGHAT, CDR2 FQDESV (reference sequence). The CDR3 DNA reads as TGTGCCAGCAGCCCGGGGGGAGCAGCGGTGAATTCACCCCTCCACTTT. Protein sequence: CASSPGGAAVNSPLHF. The full variable domain, rest sourced from reference TRBV11-1 and TRBJ1-6, is EAEVAQSPRYKITEKSQAVAFWCDPISGHATLYWYRQILGQGPELLVQFQDESVVDDSQLPKDRFSAERLKGVDSTLKIQPAELGDSAMYLCASSPGGAAVNSPLHFGNGTRLTVT.

This clone was seen more than once but under ten times. This chain uses TRBV6-4 with TRBJ2-2, with 11 bases that match TRBD2. Germline V gene lookup returns CDR1 MRHNA and CDR2 SNTAGT. There are 17 residues in the CDR3. Losses at the gene ends were 3 bases for V and 1 base for J; bases not matched to a gene: 4. CDR3 in DNA: TGTGCCAGCAGTGAATACGGACTAGCGGGGAACACCGGGGAGCTGTTTTTT. Its protein product is CASSEYGLAGNTGELFF.

The chain uses TRBV19 and TRBJ1-5, with TRBD1 matching over 8 bases. Germline assignment: CDR1 LNHDA and CDR2 SQIVND (reference sequence). After removal of 7 bases from V and 7 bases from J, the junction contained 6 bases not matched to a gene. This CDR3 has 13 amino acids. The CDR3 nucleotides read TGTGCCAGTAACCCGGACAGGGACCAGCCCCAGCATTTT. This gives the protein CASNPDRDQPQHF.

The chain joins TRBV12-5 to TRBJ2-1, with 7 nucleotides matching TRBD2. This CDR3 region has 17 residues. Germline V gene lookup returns CDR1 LGHNT and CDR2 FRNRAP. V trimming: 0 bases; J trimming: 4 bases; junction bases outside the gene matches: 9. The CDR3 loop is CASGLVGSSGTYNEQFF. CDR3 DNA sequence: TGTGCTAGTGGTTTGGTAGGGTCTAGCGGTACTTACAATGAGCAGTTCTTC.

J is TRBJ2-7 and V is TRBV4-1; D might be TRBD2 (6 bases). The CDR3 runs 16 residues. The ends were cut back, 2 bases at V and 6 bases at J, with 20 bases in the middle. Germline V gene data show CDR1 as MGHRA and CDR2 as YSYEKL. This chain's CDR3 is CASSQQLGGPGVEQYF. CDR3 nucleotide sequence: TGCGCCAGCAGCCAACAGCTCGGGGGACCCGGAGTCGAGCAGTACTTC.

The V gene is TRBV5-5, the J gene TRBJ2-2; D unclear. CDR1 is SGHKS and CDR2 is YYEKEE in the germline V gene (reference sequence). Trimming removed 4 bases from V and 5 bases from J, with 15 bases in between. The CDR3 covers 15 residues. CDR3 DNA sequence: TGTGCCAGCAGCGGGCTTATGAGTTCAACCGGGGAGCTGTTTTTT. Translation gives CASSGLMSSTGELFF.

This clone was counted a few times. The rearrangement uses TRBV19 and TRBJ2-7; the match to TRBD1 covers 11 bases. Per the germline V gene, CDR1 is LNHDA and CDR2 is SQIVND (reference sequence). With V trimmed by 5 bases and J by 3 bases, 6 bases remained unmatched. The CDR3 loop spans 15 amino acids. The CDR3 nucleotides are TGTGCCAGTAGTTGGCCGGGACAGGGGGTCTACGAGCAGTACTTC. Encoded protein: CASSWPGQGVYEQYF.

This clone has more than one count but fewer than ten. The genes are TRBV4-3 and TRBJ1-1; the D is unclear. The CDR3 spans 12 residues. Germline CDR1 reads LGHNA; CDR2 reads YSLEER. V lost 0 bases and J lost 8, with 7 bases in between. The DNA for the CDR3 is TGCGCCAGCAGCCAAGATCGCAGGGAAGCTTTCTTT. Translated, it gives CASSQDRREAFF.

The chain uses TRBV5-1 and TRBJ2-3, with D perhaps TRBD2 (5 bases). CDR3 size: 15 residues. With 1 base removed from V and 4 bases from J, the gap between germline ends came to 13 bases. Germline V gene data show CDR1 as SGHRS and CDR2 as YFSETQ. The CDR3 sequence: CASSLSSPPADTQYF. The CDR3 nucleotides read TGCGCCAGCAGCTTGTCTAGCCCGCCGGCAGATACGCAGTATTTT.

The chain uses TRBV19 and TRBJ2-7, with D possibly matching TRBD2 (6 bases). Germline values: CDR1 LNHDA, CDR2 SQIVND (reference sequence). This CDR3 is 12 amino acids long. V was pared by 6 bases and J by 1 base, with 7 bases between. The CDR3 loop is CASSGGSYEQYF. DNA of the CDR3: TGTGCCAGTAGCGGGGGATCCTACGAGCAGTACTTC.

The rearrangement uses TRBV5-4 and TRBJ1-2; 8 bases match TRBD1. The CDR3 has 16 residues. In germline, CDR1 is SGHNT, CDR2 YYREEE (reference sequence). The V segment lost 6 bases and the J segment 4 bases; nucleotides outside the gene matches: 14. The CDR3 sequence: CASTLWGRGQSYGYTF. In nucleotides, the CDR3 is TGTGCCAGCACCCTCTGGGGCAGGGGGCAATCCTATGGCTACACCTTC.

The V gene is TRBV5-4, the J gene TRBJ2-5, with D perhaps matching TRBD2 (6 bases). CDR1 is SGHNT, CDR2 YYREEE, per germline (reference sequence). V was trimmed by 4 bases and J by 4 bases, leaving 20 bases between them. The CDR3 loop spans 16 amino acids. The CDR3 DNA sequence: TGTGCCAGCAGCCTCGGGACTCAAACCCTAGGAGAGACCCAGTACTTC. This translates into CASSLGTQTLGETQYF.

This chain joins TRBV5-6 and TRBJ1-2, with 8 bases that match TRBD1. Germline V CDR1 and CDR2: SGHDT, YYEEEE. CDR3 length equals 15 residues. With V trimmed by 4 bases and J by 4 bases, 9 bases remained unmatched. DNA for the CDR3: TGTGCCAGCAGCCTAAACAGGGGGTTAGCCTATGGCTACACCTTC. Translated, it gives CASSLNRGLAYGYTF. The full variable domain, completed using reference TRBV5-6 and TRBJ1-2, is DAGVTQSPTHLIKTRGQQVTLRCSPKSGHDTVSWYQQALGQGPQFIFQYYEEEERQRGNFPDRFSGHQFPNYSSELNVNALLLGDSALYLCASSLNRGLAYGYTFGSGTRLTVV.